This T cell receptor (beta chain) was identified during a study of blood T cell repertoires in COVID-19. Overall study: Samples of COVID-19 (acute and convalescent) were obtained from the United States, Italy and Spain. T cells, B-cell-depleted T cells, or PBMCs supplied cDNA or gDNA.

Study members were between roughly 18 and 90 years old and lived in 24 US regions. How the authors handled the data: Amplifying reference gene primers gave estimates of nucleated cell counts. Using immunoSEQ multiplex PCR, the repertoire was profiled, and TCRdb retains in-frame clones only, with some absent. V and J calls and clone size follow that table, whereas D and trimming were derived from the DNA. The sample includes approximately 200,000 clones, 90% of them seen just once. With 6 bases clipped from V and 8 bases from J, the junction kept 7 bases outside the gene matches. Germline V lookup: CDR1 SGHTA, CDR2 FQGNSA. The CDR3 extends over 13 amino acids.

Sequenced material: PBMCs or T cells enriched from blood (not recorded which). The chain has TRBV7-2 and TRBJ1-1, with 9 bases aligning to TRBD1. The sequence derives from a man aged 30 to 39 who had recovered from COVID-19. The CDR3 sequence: CASRDQGTGEAFF. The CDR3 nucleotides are TGTGCCAGCAGAGATCAAGGGACAGGGGAAGCTTTCTTT. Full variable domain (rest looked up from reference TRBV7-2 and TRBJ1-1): GAGVSQSPSNKVTEKGKDVELRCDPISGHTALYWYRQSLGQGLEFLIYFQGNSAPDKSGLPSDRFSAERTGGSVSTLTIQRTQQEDSAVYLCASRDQGTGEAFFGQGTRLTVV.